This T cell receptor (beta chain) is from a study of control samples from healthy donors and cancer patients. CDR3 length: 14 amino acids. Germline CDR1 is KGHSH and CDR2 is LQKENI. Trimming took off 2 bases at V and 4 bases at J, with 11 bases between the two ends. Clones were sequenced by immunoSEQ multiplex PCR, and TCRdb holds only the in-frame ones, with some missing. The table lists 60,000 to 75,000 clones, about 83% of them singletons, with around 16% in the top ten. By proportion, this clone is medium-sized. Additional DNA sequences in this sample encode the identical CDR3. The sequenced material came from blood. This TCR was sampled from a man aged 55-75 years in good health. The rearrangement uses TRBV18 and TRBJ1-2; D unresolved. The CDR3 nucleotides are TGTGCCAGCTCACCAAACGGCAAGAGCTATGGCTACACCTTC. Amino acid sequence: CASSPNGKSYGYTF.